Below are 17 T cell receptor beta chains sequenced from a single sample in a study of T cells after yellow fever vaccination. TCRdb ran MiXCR on the 5' RACE reads and lists one entry per CDR3 protein. This table has more than 250,000 distinct CDR3 sequences, around 7.3% appearing once. This specimen was PBMCs, taken approximately 40 days after the first yellow fever vaccination. The receptors here all came from a man younger than 35 who received the YFV17D yellow fever vaccine.

Concerning this clonotype: A junction boundary mismatches the germline segment, possibly from a read error. In DNA form, the CDR3 reads TGTGCCAGCAGCCAAGGAGTGAGCTACGGGGGGCGCTTTGAAAAACCGTTTTTT. Translation: CASSQGVSYGGRFEKPFF. The gene calls are TRBV14 and TRBJ1-4; possibly TRBD1 for D (6 bases). This CDR3 region has 18 residues. The germline V gene encodes CDR1 SGHDN and CDR2 FVKESK.

This clonotype has just a few counts. The DNA of the CDR3 is TGTGCCATCAGTGAGTCGAATTCGGGGCCCAGCAATCAGCCCCAGCATTTT. This codes for CAISESNSGPSNQPQHF. J is TRBJ1-5 and V is TRBV10-3; D might be TRBD1 (5 bases). Germline CDR1 reads ENHRY; CDR2 reads SYGVKD. V lost 0 bases to trimming and J lost 1 base, with 13 bases between them. This CDR3 has 17 amino acids.

This clonotype occurred many times. This rearrangement joins TRBV24-1 to TRBJ2-1, with TRBD1 matching 8 bases. This CDR3 spans 13 amino acids. Looked up from germline, CDR1 is KGHDR and CDR2 is SFDVKD. V lost 9 bases and J lost 7; bases outside the gene matches: 7. DNA of the CDR3: TGTGCCACCGCCGACAGGGGCGGTAATGAGCAGTTCTTC. Its translation is CATADRGGNEQFF.

This clonotype was recorded many times. The chain is built from TRBV7-2 and TRBJ2-5, with D tentatively TRBD2 (6 bases). Germline lookup yields CDR1 SGHTA and CDR2 FQGNSA. CDR3 length: 15 residues. Between the trimmed V and J ends, which lost 5 bases and 5 bases, there was a span of 18 bases. CDR3 residues: CASSPRSGGGETQYF. The CDR3 DNA reads TGTGCCAGCAGCCCAAGATCCGGCGGAGGGGAGACCCAGTACTTC.

This clonotype turned up a few times. In DNA form, the CDR3 reads TGTGCCAGCAGTCACGAGGGGTTCACTGAAGCTTTCTTT. Translated, it gives CASSHEGFTEAFF. This sequence joins TRBV6-6 and TRBJ1-1; tentative D call: TRBD1 (5 bases). V lost 5 bases and J lost 4, with 11 bases in between. Germline V lookup: CDR1 MNHNY, CDR2 SVGAGI (reference sequence). This CDR3 region has 13 residues.

The chain uses TRBV7-9 and TRBJ2-1; 9 nucleotides match TRBD1. The length of the CDR3 is 14 residues. Germline-derived CDR1 and CDR2 are SEHNR and FQNEAQ (reference sequence). The ends lost 4 bases at V and 8 bases at J; junction bases unmatched: 6. The CDR3 here is CASSSTGGVYEQFF. In DNA, the CDR3 is TGTGCCAGCAGCTCGACAGGGGGTGTCTATGAGCAGTTCTTC.

This clonotype was counted many times. The V gene is TRBV5-1, the J gene TRBJ2-2; the match to TRBD2 covers 11 bases. The V segment lost 0 bases and the J segment 10 bases; nucleotides outside the gene matches: 5. The CDR3 covers 15 residues. Germline V gene sequence: CDR1 SGHRS, CDR2 YFSETQ. In DNA form, the CDR3 reads TGCGCCAGCAGCTTGGGACTAGCGGGGTACATGGAGCTGTTTTTT. It encodes CASSLGLAGYMELFF.

This clonotype was detected many times. This chain connects TRBV5-5 to TRBJ1-4, with D perhaps TRBD1 (5 bases). V was trimmed by 3 bases and J by 0 bases, leaving 9 bases between them. Germline CDR1 is SGHKS and CDR2 is YYEKEE (reference sequence). The CDR3 length is 15 residues. DNA for the CDR3: TGTGCCAGCAGCTCTGGACAACCAACTAATGAAAAACTGTTTTTT. This sequence encodes CASSSGQPTNEKLFF.

The V and J genes are TRBV29-1 and TRBJ1-2; 9 bases are a match to TRBD1. Germline CDR1 SQVTM, CDR2 ANQGSEA. CDR3 length: 12 residues. V trimming: 5 bases; J trimming: 6 bases; junction bases outside the gene matches: 4. The CDR3 bases are TGCAGCGTTACTAGGACAGGGGATGGCTACACCTTC. Amino acids: CSVTRTGDGYTF.

This clonotype was observed a handful of times. The rearrangement links TRBV20-1 to TRBJ1-4; D unresolved. Trimming shortened V by 0 bases and J by 6 bases, and 14 bases separated the two germline ends. This CDR3 comprises 15 residues. Germline CDR1 reads DFQATT; CDR2 reads SNEGSKA (reference sequence). CDR3 coding DNA: TGCAGTGCTAGAGATTATGGCAAAGATGATGAAAAACTGTTTTTT. Translating it yields CSARDYGKDDEKLFF.

V is TRBV20-1 and J is TRBJ2-2, with D perhaps TRBD1 or TRBD2 (6 bases each). The CDR3 has 17 residues. Trimming removed 1 base at V and 5 bases at J, with 20 bases between. Per the germline V gene, CDR1 is DFQATT and CDR2 is SNEGSKA (reference sequence). As DNA, the CDR3 is TGCAGTGCTAGAGTCCCTGTCGCCGGGGGCAATACCGGGGAGCTGTTTTTT. Protein product: CSARVPVAGGNTGELFF.

The rearrangement uses TRBV6-1 and TRBJ1-4; no clear D gene. This CDR3 region has 13 residues. Germline-derived CDR1 and CDR2 are MNHNS and SASEGT. V was pared by 2 bases and J by 8 bases, with 9 bases between. The CDR3 is CASSEQGSEKLFF. Here the CDR3 DNA reads TGTGCCAGCAGTGAACAAGGGTCCGAAAAACTGTTTTTT.

This rearrangement joins TRBV6-1 to TRBJ2-1, with D perhaps TRBD2 (6 bases). The CDR3 sequence is 15 residues long. Germline loops: CDR1 MNHNS, CDR2 SASEGT. V lost 4 bases and J 0 bases, leaving 10 bases between the germline ends. CDR3 sequence: CASSAQTSSYNEQFF. The CDR3 coding sequence is TGTGCCAGCAGTGCCCAGACTAGCTCCTACAATGAGCAGTTCTTC.

A few counts support this clonotype. This chain connects TRBV7-9 to TRBJ2-1; 8 bases are shared with TRBD1. The V gene end was trimmed by 1 base and the J gene end by 4 bases; junction bases not matched to a gene: 6. Germline loops: CDR1 SEHNR, CDR2 FQNEAQ (reference sequence). The CDR3 spans 16 residues. The chain's CDR3 is CASSLVMTGDYNEQFF. Here the CDR3 DNA reads TGTGCCAGCAGCTTAGTTATGACAGGGGATTACAATGAGCAGTTCTTC.

The chain has TRBV5-4 and TRBJ1-6; D is undetermined. V was clipped by 0 bases and J by 6 bases, with 10 bases between them. CDR1 and CDR2 from the germline V gene are SGHNT and YYREEE (reference sequence). This CDR3 spans 15 amino acids. Here the CDR3 reads CASSLEAGFNSPLHF. The CDR3 DNA is TGTGCCAGCAGCTTGGAGGCGGGCTTTAATTCACCCCTCCACTTT.

This chain connects TRBV20-1 to TRBJ2-3; D gene ambiguous. The CDR3 is 12 amino acids. V shed 5 bases and J shed 1 base, with 7 bases lying between them. Germline V gives CDR1 DFQATT, CDR2 SNEGSKA (reference sequence). The CDR3 sequence: CSAYPGTDTQYF. The CDR3 DNA reads TGCAGTGCTTACCCAGGCACAGATACGCAGTATTTT.

This clonotype was seen a handful of times. The chain uses TRBV20-1 and TRBJ2-7; possibly TRBD2 for D (7 bases). The CDR3 runs 13 residues. From germline, CDR1 is DFQATT and CDR2 SNEGSKA (reference sequence). Trimming removed 6 bases at V and 5 bases at J, with 17 bases between. The DNA of the CDR3 is TGCAGTGCCCGGATGTGGGGGGGCAACGAGCAGTACGTC. It is translated as CSARMWGGNEQYV.